The entry below gives a single T cell receptor beta chain sequence along with its context. The antigen is unknown. V dropped 5 bases and J dropped 4; count of bases not matched to a gene: 4. The CDR3 has 15 amino acids. CDR1 MNHEY and CDR2 SMNVEV come from the germline V gene (reference sequence). The data were obtained in a study of response to subunit inactivated influenza vaccine. One entry per CDR3 protein, called by TCRdb with MiXCR from the RT-PCR reads. The data contain about 190,000 distinct CDR3 sequences, about 15% of them singletons. Study results and caveats: Authors suggested each seasonal influenza vaccination recruits few new T cells.

The sequencing used CD8+ T cells sorted from PBMCs, collected about 5 days after vaccination. The J gene is TRBJ2-7, the V gene TRBV27; 14 bases map to TRBD2. The receptor's source is a man between 50 and 59 years old who received an inactivated influenza vaccine. The DNA for the CDR3 is TGTGCCAGCAGTCCCGGGACTAGCGGGAGATACGAGCAGTACTTC. Translating gives CASSPGTSGRYEQYF.